The rows below give T cell receptor beta chains drawn from one sample of a study of regulatory T cells in long-lasting Graves disease. TCRdb redid the calling of the multiplex PCR reads with MiXCR, one entry per CDR3 protein. The sample has under 500,000 distinct CDR3 sequences; around 20% are singletons. Material: peripheral blood mononuclear cells (PBMCs), obtained when the disease was refractory, from a patient treated with antithyroid drugs. These receptors were taken from a female donor with Graves disease. The CDR3 runs from the conserved cysteine through the conserved F or W. D genes are given only for firm matches. Size is stated for part of the rows, as once, few or many counts, or as a class when the clone is expanded.

CDR3 DNA: TGTGCCAGCAGTGAACAGGGCCCCTCTGGAAACACCATATATTTT
CDR3 protein: CASSEQGPSGNTIYF
CDR3 length: 15
D gene: -
V gene: TRBV6-2/TRBV6-3
clone size: -
J gene: TRBJ1-3

CDR3 DNA: TGTGCCAGCACCCAAGGGACTGAAGCTTTCTTT
CDR3 protein: CASTQGTEAFF
CDR3 length: 11
D gene: -
V gene: TRBV6-2/TRBV6-3
clone size: many
J gene: TRBJ1-1

CDR3 DNA: TGTGCCAGCAGCTTAGGCCAGGGTGGAAACATTCAGTACTTC
CDR3 protein: CASSLGQGGNIQYF
CDR3 length: 14
D gene: -
V gene: TRBV13
clone size: many
J gene: TRBJ2-4

CDR3 DNA: TGTGCCAGCAGTCGTCTGGGCCGCACAGATACGCAGTATTTT
CDR3 protein: CASSRLGRTDTQYF
CDR3 length: 14
D gene: -
V gene: TRBV6-1
clone size: few
J gene: TRBJ2-3

CDR3 DNA: TGCGCCAGCAGCTTGGCCGGGACAGAGGGTCCCCAGCATTTT
CDR3 protein: CASSLAGTEGPQHF
CDR3 length: 14
D gene: TRBD1
V gene: TRBV5-1
clone size: many
J gene: TRBJ1-5

CDR3 DNA: TGTGCCAGCAGGGACCTAGCGGGGGACTACGAGCAGTACTTC
CDR3 protein: CASRDLAGDYEQYF
CDR3 length: 14
D gene: TRBD2
V gene: TRBV28
clone size: many
J gene: TRBJ2-7

CDR3 DNA: TGTGCCTGGAGTGCCGGACTAGCGGGAGGATCCGAGCAGTACTTC
CDR3 protein: CAWSAGLAGGSEQYF
CDR3 length: 15
D gene: TRBD2
V gene: TRBV30
clone size: -
J gene: TRBJ2-7

CDR3 DNA: TGTGCCAGCAGAGACACAGGGTATAGCAATCAGCCCCAGCATTTT
CDR3 protein: CASRDTGYSNQPQHF
CDR3 length: 15
D gene: -
V gene: TRBV28
clone size: -
J gene: TRBJ1-5

CDR3 DNA: TGTGCCAGCAGTTACTCGACAGAAGGCCTGAGGTCCTACAATGAGCAGTTCTTC
CDR3 protein: CASSYSTEGLRSYNEQFF
CDR3 length: 18
D gene: -
V gene: TRBV6-2/TRBV6-3
clone size: few
J gene: TRBJ2-1

CDR3 DNA: TGTGCCAGCAGCTTAGGCTTGGCGGGAGACGCCGGGGAGCTGTTTTTT
CDR3 protein: CASSLGLAGDAGELFF
CDR3 length: 16
D gene: TRBD2
V gene: TRBV13
clone size: few
J gene: TRBJ2-2

CDR3 DNA: TGCGCCAGCAGCCCGGACCGCCCTGAGGAAAAACTGTTTTTT
CDR3 protein: CASSPDRPEEKLFF
CDR3 length: 14
D gene: -
V gene: TRBV5-1
clone size: -
J gene: TRBJ1-4

CDR3 DNA: TGTGCCAGCAGCTTCGGACAGGGTGGGGGCAATCAGCCCCAGCATTTT
CDR3 protein: CASSFGQGGGNQPQHF
CDR3 length: 16
D gene: TRBD1
V gene: TRBV7-9
clone size: many
J gene: TRBJ1-5

CDR3 DNA: TGTGCCAGCAGAATAGACAGGGACGACAATCAGCCCCAGCATTTT
CDR3 protein: CASRIDRDDNQPQHF
CDR3 length: 15
D gene: TRBD1
V gene: TRBV6-1
clone size: many
J gene: TRBJ1-5

CDR3 DNA: TGTGCCAGCAGCCCAAGGGGCGATTTATATGGCTACACCTTC
CDR3 protein: CASSPRGDLYGYTF
CDR3 length: 14
D gene: -
V gene: TRBV6-1
clone size: few
J gene: TRBJ1-2

CDR3 DNA: TGCAGTGCTATTAGCGGGAGGGCCTGGGAGACCCAGTACTTC
CDR3 protein: CSAISGRAWETQYF
CDR3 length: 14
D gene: TRBD2
V gene: TRBV20-1
clone size: many
J gene: TRBJ2-5

CDR3 DNA: TGTGCCAGCAGTTTAGCGGTCGGAGGGATACGGAACTATGGCTACACCTTC
CDR3 protein: CASSLAVGGIRNYGYTF
CDR3 length: 17
D gene: -
V gene: TRBV12-3/TRBV12-4
clone size: many
J gene: TRBJ1-2

CDR3 DNA: TGCAGCGCGGGGGGAAGGAAACCCCCGCAAGAGACCCAGTACTTC
CDR3 protein: CSAGGRKPPQETQYF
CDR3 length: 15
D gene: TRBD2
V gene: TRBV29-1
clone size: many
J gene: TRBJ2-5

CDR3 DNA: TGTGCCAGCAGCCTCCGGGTCCTAGCGGGAGGTCTGGAGACCCAGTACTTC
CDR3 protein: CASSLRVLAGGLETQYF
CDR3 length: 17
D gene: TRBD2
V gene: TRBV11-2
clone size: many
J gene: TRBJ2-5

CDR3 DNA: TGTGCCAGCAGCGTAGGGGTAAGGACAGCTACCTACGAGCAGTACTTC
CDR3 protein: CASSVGVRTATYEQYF
CDR3 length: 16
D gene: -
V gene: TRBV9
clone size: -
J gene: TRBJ2-7

CDR3 DNA: TGTGCCATCAGTGAGTCGGGGGGCAAGAACACTGAAGCTTTCTTT
CDR3 protein: CAISESGGKNTEAFF
CDR3 length: 15
D gene: -
V gene: TRBV10-3
clone size: few
J gene: TRBJ1-1

CDR3 DNA: TGCGCCAGCAGCCCCAGTAGCCCGAACACTGAAGCTTTCTTT
CDR3 protein: CASSPSSPNTEAFF
CDR3 length: 14
D gene: -
V gene: TRBV5-1
clone size: -
J gene: TRBJ1-1

CDR3 DNA: TGTGCCAGCACCGAGGGTACTGGCTACACCTTC
CDR3 protein: CASTEGTGYTF
CDR3 length: 11
D gene: -
V gene: TRBV25-1
clone size: few
J gene: TRBJ1-2